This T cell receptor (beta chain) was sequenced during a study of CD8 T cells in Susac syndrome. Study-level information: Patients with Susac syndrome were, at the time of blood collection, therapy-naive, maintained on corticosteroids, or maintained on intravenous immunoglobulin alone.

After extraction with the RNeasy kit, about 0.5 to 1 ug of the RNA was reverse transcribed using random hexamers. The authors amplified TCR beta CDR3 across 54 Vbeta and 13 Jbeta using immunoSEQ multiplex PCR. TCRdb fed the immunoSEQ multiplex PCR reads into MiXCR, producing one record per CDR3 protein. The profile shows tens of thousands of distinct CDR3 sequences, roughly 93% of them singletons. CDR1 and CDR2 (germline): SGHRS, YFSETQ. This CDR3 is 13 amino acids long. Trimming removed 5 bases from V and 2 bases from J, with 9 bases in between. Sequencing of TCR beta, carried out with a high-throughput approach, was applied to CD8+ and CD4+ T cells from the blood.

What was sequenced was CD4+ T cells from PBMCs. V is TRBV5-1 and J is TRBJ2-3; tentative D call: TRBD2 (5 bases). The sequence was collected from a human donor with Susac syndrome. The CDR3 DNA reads TGCGCCAGCAGGTCCGGGGTCACAGATACGCAGTATTTT. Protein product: CASRSGVTDTQYF.